This T cell receptor (beta chain) is from a study of T cells in Graves' hyperthyroidism and ophthalmopathy. Diagnosing involved the use of clinical symptoms, serum thyroxine and TRAb, thyroid ultrasound and orbital computed tomography. Between the trimmed V and J ends, which lost 6 bases and 5 bases, there was a span of 11 bases. The V gene's germline CDR1 is LGHDT and CDR2 YNNKEL (reference sequence). CDR3 size: 13 residues. TCR beta CDR3 regions were amplified from RNA. In the first-round RT-PCR of the TCR CDR3, the HTBI primer set was used. A single record per CDR3 protein comes from TCRdb applying MiXCR to the multiplex PCR reads. Here the sample spans fewer than 300,000 distinct CDR3 sequences, around 25% being singletons. Study findings and constraints: It was a median approximately 7.1 months before onset that the model predicted ophthalmopathy. Most expanded thyroid clonotypes above 0.001 also appeared in blood.

This clonotype was seen repeatedly, ten times or more. Its antigen is not known. Material: blood. The chain recombines TRBV3-1 with TRBJ1-5; possibly TRBD1 for D (5 bases). The receptor comes from a man aged 40-49 years with Graves' hyperthyroidism that later progressed to Graves' ophthalmopathy. The CDR3 is CASSRGSDQPQHF. In nucleotides, the CDR3 is TGTGCCAGCAGTAGGGGTTCCGATCAGCCCCAGCATTTT.